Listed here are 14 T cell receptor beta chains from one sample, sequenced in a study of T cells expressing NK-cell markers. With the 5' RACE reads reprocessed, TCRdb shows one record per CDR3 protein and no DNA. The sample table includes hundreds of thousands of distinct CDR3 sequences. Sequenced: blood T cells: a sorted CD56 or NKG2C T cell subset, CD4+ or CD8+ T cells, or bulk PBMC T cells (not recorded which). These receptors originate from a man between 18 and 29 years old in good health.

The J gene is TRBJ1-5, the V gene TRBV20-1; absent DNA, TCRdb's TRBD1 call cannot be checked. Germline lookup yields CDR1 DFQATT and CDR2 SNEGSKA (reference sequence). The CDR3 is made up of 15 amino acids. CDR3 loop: CSASNDREGNQPQHF.

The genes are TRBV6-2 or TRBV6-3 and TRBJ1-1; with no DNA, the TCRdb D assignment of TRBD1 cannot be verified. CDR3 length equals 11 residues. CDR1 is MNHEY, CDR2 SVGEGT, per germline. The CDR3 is CAIGQHTEAFF.

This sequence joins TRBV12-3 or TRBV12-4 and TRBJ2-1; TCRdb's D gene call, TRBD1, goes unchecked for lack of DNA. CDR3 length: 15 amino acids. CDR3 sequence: CATSDRGEPYNEQFF.

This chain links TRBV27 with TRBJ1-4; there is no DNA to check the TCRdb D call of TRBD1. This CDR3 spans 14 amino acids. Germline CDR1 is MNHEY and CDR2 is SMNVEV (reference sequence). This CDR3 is CASSLRGGDEKLFF. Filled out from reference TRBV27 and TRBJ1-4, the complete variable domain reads EAQVTQNPRYLITVTGKKLTVTCSQNMNHEYMSWYRQDPGLGLRQIYYSMNVEVTDKGDVPEGYKVSRKEKRNFPLILESPSPNQTSLYFCASSLRGGDEKLFFGSGTQLSVL.

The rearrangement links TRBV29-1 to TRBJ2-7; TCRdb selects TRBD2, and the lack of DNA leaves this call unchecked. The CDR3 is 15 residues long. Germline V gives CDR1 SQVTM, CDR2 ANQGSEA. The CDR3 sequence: CSVARRLAEPYEQYF.

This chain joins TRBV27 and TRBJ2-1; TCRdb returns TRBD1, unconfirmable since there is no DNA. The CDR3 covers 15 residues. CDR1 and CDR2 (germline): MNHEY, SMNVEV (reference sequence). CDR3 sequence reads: CASSSDWGSYNEQFF.

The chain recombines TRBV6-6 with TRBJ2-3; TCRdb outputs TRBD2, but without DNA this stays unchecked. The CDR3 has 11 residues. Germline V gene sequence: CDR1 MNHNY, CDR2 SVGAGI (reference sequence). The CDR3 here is CALYGRNTQYF.

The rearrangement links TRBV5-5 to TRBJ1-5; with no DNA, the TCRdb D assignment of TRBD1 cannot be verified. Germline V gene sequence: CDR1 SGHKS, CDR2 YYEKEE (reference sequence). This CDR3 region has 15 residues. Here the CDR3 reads CASSFTGDRNQPQHF.

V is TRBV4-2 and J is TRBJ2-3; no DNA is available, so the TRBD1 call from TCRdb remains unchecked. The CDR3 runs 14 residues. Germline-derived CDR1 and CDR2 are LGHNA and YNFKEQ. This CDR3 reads CASSQESGGDTQYF.

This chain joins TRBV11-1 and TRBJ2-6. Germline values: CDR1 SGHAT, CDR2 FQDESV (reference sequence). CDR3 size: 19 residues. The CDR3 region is CATFSPKASNPSGANVLTF.

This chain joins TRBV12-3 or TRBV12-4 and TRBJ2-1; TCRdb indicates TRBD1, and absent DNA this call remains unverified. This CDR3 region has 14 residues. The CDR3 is CATSQGAHYNEQFF.

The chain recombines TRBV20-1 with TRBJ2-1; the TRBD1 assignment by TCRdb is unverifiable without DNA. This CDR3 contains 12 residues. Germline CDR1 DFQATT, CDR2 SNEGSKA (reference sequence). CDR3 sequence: CSARGVINEQFF.

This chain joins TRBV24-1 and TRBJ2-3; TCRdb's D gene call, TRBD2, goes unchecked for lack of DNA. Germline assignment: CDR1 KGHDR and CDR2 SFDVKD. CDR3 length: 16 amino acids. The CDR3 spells CATSDLYAGDADTQYF.

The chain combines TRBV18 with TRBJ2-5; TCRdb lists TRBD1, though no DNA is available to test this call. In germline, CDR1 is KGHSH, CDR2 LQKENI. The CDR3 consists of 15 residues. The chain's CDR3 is CASSPQGQSVETQYF.